The source of this TCR beta chain is a study of cytomegalovirus exposure and HLA in healthy donors. Findings and limits, study-wide: The Asian-associated ancestry cluster reportedly had fewer N-insertions than the approximately 700-donor mean in a later analysis.

Per germline, CDR1 MDHEN and CDR2 SYDVKM. The CDR3 sequence is 14 residues long. The V and J ends lost 5 bases and 3 bases respectively, with 11 bases between them. About this clone itself: Its antigen is not identified.

Primers: 60 Vbeta forward and 13 Jbeta reverse. Measured with immunoSEQ multiplex PCR; TCRdb has only the in-frame clones, and not every one. Counted here are 180,000 or so clones, roughly 74% occurring once; the ten biggest clones make up about 8%. This receptor was identified in a woman aged 40 to 50 in good health and CMV-seropositive. This chain joins TRBV28 and TRBJ1-5; D is perhaps TRBD1 (6 bases). Sequencing used PBMCs. CDR3 sequence (DNA): TGTGCCAGCAGTCGAGGACAGAACAATCAGCCCCAGCATTTT. It specifies CASSRGQNNQPQHF.